One and the same sample provided the 2 T cell receptor beta chains below, sequenced in a study of blood T cell repertoires in COVID-19 (TCRdb year 2020). The library was produced with the immunoSEQ multiplex PCR assay. What TCRdb holds here is the immuneACCESS table cut down to in-frame rearrangements. Part of the clones is not present; checked against another copy, under half of the missing clones reflect an unresolved V gene, and the others are unexplained. The sample includes 100,000 to 150,000 clones, with 60% to 80% observed a single time. Around 5.5% of the sample is held by the ten biggest clonotypes. The source material was peripheral blood. Source of these receptors: a man aged 60 to 75 with acute or convalescent COVID-19.

CDR3 bases: TGTGCCAGCAGGGAGACCAGCACAGATACGCAGTATTTT. It codes for CASRETSTDTQYF. This rearrangement joins TRBV12-3 or TRBV12-4 to TRBJ2-3; D not certain. The CDR3 length is 13 residues. Trimming took 6 bases from V and 0 from J, leaving 7 bases between them.

This rearrangement joins TRBV5-1 to TRBJ2-1; D possibly corresponds to TRBD1 (6 bases). Trimming cost V 7 bases and J 0 bases, with 14 bases left between them. Germline CDR1 SGHRS, CDR2 YFSETQ. The CDR3 extends over 15 amino acids. The CDR3 bases are TGCGCCAGCGGAAAACAGGGCAGCTCCTACAATGAGCAGTTCTTC. Encoded protein: CASGKQGSSYNEQFF.